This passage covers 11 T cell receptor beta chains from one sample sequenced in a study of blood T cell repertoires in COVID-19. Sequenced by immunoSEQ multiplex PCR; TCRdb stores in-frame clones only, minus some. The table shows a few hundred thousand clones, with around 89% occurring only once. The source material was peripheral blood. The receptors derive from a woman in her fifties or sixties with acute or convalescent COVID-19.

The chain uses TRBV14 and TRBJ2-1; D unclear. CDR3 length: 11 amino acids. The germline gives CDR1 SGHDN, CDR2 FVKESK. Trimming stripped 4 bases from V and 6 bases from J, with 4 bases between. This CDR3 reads CASSRGNEQFF. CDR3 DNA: TGTGCCAGCAGCCGCGGCAATGAGCAGTTCTTC.

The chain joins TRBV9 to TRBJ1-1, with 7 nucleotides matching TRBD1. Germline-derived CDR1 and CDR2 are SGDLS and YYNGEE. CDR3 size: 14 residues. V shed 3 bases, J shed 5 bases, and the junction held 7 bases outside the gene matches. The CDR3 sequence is CASSDGQVQTEAFF. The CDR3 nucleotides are TGTGCCAGCAGCGACGGACAGGTACAGACTGAAGCTTTCTTT.

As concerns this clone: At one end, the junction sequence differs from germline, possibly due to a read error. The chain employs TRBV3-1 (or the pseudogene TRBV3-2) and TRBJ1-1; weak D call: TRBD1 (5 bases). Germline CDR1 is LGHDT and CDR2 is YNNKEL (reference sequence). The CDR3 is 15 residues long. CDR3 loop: CTSSQDKGRGTEAFF. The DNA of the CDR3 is TGTACCAGCAGCCAAGACAAGGGAAGGGGCACTGAAGCTTTCTTT.

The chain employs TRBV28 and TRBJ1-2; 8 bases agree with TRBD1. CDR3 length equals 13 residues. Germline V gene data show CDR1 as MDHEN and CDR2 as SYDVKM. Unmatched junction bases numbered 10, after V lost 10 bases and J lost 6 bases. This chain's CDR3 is CATSGGSVDGYTF. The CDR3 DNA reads TGTGCCACCTCAGGGGGCTCCGTCGATGGCTACACCTTC.

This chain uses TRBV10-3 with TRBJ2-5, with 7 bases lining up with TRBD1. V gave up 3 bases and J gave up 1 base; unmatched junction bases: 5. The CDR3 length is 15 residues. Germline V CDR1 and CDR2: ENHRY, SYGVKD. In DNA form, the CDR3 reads TGTGCCATCAGTGACCCGGGACAGATCCAAGAGACCCAGTACTTC. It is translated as CAISDPGQIQETQYF.

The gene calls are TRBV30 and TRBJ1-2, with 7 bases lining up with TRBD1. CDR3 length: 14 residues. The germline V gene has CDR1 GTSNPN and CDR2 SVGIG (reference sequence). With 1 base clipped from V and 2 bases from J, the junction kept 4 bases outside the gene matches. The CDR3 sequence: CAWSARQGNYGYTF. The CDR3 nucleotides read TGTGCCTGGAGTGCTCGACAGGGCAACTATGGCTACACCTTC.

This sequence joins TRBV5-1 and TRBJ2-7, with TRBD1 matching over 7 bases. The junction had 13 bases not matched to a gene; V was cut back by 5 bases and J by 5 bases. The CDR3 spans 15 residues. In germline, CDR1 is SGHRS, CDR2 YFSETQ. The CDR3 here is CASRTSTGVANEQYF. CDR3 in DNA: TGCGCCAGCAGAACCTCCACAGGGGTTGCAAACGAGCAGTACTTC.

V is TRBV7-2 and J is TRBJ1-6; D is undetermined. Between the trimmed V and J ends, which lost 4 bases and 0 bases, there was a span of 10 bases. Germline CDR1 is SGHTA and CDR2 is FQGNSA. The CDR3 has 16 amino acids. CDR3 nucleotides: TGTGCCAGCAGCTCCGAAGCGGGCTCCTATAATTCACCCCTCCACTTT. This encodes CASSSEAGSYNSPLHF.

The DNA of the CDR3 is TGTGCCAGCAGCCTCCGCCCTAGGACAGAAAAGTCCTACGAGCAGTACTTC. Its translation is CASSLRPRTEKSYEQYF. This rearrangement joins TRBV7-9 to TRBJ2-7; perhaps TRBD1 as D (6 bases). The CDR3 is 17 amino acids. Germline V gives CDR1 SEHNR, CDR2 FQNEAQ (reference sequence). V lost 5 bases to trimming and J lost 1 base, with 21 bases between them. Supplemented by reference TRBV7-9 and TRBJ2-7, the full variable domain reads DTGVSQNPRHKITKRGQNVTFRCDPISEHNRLYWYRQTLGQGPEFLTYFQNEAQLEKSRLLSDRFSAERPKGSFSTLEIQRTEQGDSAMYLCASSLRPRTEKSYEQYFGPGTRLTVT.

CDR3 DNA: TGTGCCAGCAGTCTAGCGGGAGTGGGTACAGATACGCAGTATTTT. This codes for CASSLAGVGTDTQYF. This chain joins TRBV3-1 (or the pseudogene TRBV3-2) and TRBJ2-3; 10 bases are a match to TRBD2. Germline assignment: CDR1 LGHDT and CDR2 YNNKEL (reference sequence). V lost 6 bases, J lost 3 bases, and 6 bases stayed unmatched. CDR3 size: 15 residues.

Here the CDR3 DNA reads TGTGCCAGCAGACCGGGGGGCACATGGACCCAGTACTTC. This sequence encodes CASRPGGTWTQYF. The chain employs TRBV6-5 and TRBJ2-5; possibly TRBD2 for D (7 bases). Germline-derived CDR1 and CDR2 are MNHEY and SVGAGI. The V end lost 6 bases, the J end lost 7 bases, and 15 bases lay between the germline ends. The CDR3 spans 13 residues.